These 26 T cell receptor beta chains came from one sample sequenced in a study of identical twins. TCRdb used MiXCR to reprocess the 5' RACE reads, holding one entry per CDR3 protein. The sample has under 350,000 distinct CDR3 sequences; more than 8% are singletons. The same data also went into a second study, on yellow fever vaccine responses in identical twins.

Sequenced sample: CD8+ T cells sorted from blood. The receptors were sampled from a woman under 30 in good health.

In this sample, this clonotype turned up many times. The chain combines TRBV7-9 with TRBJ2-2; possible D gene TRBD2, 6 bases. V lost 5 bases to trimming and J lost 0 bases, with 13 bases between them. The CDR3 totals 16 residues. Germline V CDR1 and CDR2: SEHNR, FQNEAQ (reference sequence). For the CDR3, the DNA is TGTGCCAGCAGCAACCGGGACTCCGCGAACACCGGGGAGCTGTTTTTT. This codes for CASSNRDSANTGELFF.

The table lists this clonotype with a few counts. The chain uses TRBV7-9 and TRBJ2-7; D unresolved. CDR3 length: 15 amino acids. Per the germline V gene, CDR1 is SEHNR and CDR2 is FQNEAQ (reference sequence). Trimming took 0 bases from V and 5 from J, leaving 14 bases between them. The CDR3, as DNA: TGTGCCAGCAGCTTAGCGAGTCCCCAGTTGCACGAGCAGTACTTC. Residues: CASSLASPQLHEQYF.

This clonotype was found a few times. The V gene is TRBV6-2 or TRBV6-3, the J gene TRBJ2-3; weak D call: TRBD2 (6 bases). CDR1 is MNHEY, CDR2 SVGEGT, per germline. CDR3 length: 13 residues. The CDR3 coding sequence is TGTGCTACGCGGGGCAAAAGCACAGATACGCAGTATTTT. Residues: CATRGKSTDTQYF.

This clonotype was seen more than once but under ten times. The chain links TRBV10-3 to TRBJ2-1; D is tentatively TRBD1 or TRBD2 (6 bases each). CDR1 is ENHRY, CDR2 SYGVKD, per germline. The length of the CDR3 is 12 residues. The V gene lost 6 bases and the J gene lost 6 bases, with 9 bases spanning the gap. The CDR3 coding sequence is TGTGCCATCAGGGAGGGGGGCAATGAGCAGTTCTTC. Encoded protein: CAIREGGNEQFF.

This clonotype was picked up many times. As DNA, the CDR3 is TGTGCCAGCAGCGAACCGGGACAATCCTACGAGCAGTACTTC. Amino acid sequence: CASSEPGQSYEQYF. The chain uses TRBV4-2 and TRBJ2-7; D possibly corresponds to TRBD1 (6 bases). The CDR3 contains 14 residues. CDR1 is LGHNA and CDR2 is YNFKEQ in the germline V gene. V lost 5 bases and J 1 base, leaving 12 bases between the germline ends.

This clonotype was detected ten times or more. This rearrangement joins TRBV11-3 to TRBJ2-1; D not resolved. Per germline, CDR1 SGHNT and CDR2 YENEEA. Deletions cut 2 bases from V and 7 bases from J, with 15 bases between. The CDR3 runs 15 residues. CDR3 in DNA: TGTGCCAGCAGCTTAAGTAGTTCGGGTGGGAATGAGCAGTTCTTC. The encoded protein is CASSLSSSGGNEQFF.

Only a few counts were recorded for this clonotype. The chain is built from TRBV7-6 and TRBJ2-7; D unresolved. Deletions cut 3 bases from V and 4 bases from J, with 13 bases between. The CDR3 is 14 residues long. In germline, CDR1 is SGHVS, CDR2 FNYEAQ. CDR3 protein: CASSLDGFSYEQYF. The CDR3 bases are TGTGCCAGCAGCTTGGACGGATTCAGTTACGAGCAGTACTTC.

CDR3 nucleotide sequence: TGTGCCAGCAGCTTTCTGGGGGAGCACAATGAGCAGTTCTTC. Translation: CASSFLGEHNEQFF. The rearrangement joins TRBV5-8 to TRBJ2-1; D tentatively reads TRBD1 or TRBD2 (5 bases each). The CDR3 covers 14 residues. Trimming cost V 2 bases and J 5 bases, with 11 bases left between them. Germline V gene data show CDR1 as SGHTS and CDR2 as YDEGEE.

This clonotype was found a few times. CDR3 in DNA: TGCAGCCTCCCCGGCAGCGGGACTTACAATGAGCAGTTCTTC. As protein: CSLPGSGTYNEQFF. This chain joins TRBV29-1 and TRBJ2-1; 7 bases line up with TRBD2. J was trimmed by 4 bases and V by 8 bases; bases with no gene match: 11. CDR1 and CDR2 (germline): SQVTM, ANQGSEA. The CDR3 sequence is 14 residues long.

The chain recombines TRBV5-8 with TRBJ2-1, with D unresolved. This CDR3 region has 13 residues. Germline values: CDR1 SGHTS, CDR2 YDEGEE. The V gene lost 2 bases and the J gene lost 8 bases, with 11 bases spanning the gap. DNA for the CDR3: TGTGCCAGCAGCTTATGGGAAGAGGATGAGCAGTTCTTC. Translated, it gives CASSLWEEDEQFF.

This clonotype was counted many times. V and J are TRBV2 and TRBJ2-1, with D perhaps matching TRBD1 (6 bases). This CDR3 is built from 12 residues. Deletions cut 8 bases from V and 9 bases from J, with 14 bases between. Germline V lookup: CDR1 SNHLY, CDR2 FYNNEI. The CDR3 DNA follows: TGTGCCAGCCCCTCCCTAGGGGGTGAGCAGTTCTTC. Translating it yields CASPSLGGEQFF.

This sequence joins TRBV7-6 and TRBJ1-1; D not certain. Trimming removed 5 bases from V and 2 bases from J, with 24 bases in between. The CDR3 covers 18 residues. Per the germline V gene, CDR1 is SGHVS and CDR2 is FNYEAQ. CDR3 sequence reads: CASSKKAGPPSRNTEAFF. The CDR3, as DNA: TGTGCCAGCAGCAAAAAGGCCGGACCGCCAAGTCGAAACACTGAAGCTTTCTTT.

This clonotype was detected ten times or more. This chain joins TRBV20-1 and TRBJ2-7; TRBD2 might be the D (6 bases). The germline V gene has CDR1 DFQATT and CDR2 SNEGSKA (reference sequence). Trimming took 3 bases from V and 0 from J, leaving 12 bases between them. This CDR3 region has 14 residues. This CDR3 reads CSARGLVSSYEQYF. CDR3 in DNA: TGCAGTGCTAGGGGACTCGTAAGCTCCTACGAGCAGTACTTC.

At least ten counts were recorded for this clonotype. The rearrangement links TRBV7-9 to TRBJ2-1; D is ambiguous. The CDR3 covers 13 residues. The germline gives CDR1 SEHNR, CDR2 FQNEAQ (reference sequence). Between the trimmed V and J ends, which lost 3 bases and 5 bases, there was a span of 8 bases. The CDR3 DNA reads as TGTGCCAGCAGCTTTAGTTCGGACAATGAGCAGTTCTTC. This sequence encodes CASSFSSDNEQFF. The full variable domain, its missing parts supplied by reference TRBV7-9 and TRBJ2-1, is DTGVSQNPRHKITKRGQNVTFRCDPISEHNRLYWYRQTLGQGPEFLTYFQNEAQLEKSRLLSDRFSAERPKGSFSTLEIQRTEQGDSAMYLCASSFSSDNEQFFGPGTRLTVL.

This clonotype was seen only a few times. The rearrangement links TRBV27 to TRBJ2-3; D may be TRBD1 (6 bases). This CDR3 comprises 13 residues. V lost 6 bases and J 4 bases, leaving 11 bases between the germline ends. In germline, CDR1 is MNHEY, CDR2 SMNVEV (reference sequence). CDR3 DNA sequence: TGTGCCAGCAGGATCGCAGGGGCAGATACGCAGTATTTT. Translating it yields CASRIAGADTQYF.

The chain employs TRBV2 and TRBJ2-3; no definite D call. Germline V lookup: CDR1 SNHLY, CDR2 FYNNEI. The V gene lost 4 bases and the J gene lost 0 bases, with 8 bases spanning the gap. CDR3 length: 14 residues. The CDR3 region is CASSATPSTDTQYF. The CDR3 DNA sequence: TGTGCCAGCAGTGCGACCCCGAGCACAGATACGCAGTATTTT. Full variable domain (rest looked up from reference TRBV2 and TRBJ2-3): EPEVTQTPSHQVTQMGQEVILRCVPISNHLYFYWYRQILGQKVEFLVSFYNNEISEKSEIFDDQFSVERPDGSNFTLKIRSTKLEDSAMYFCASSATPSTDTQYFGPGTRLTVL.

CDR3 sequence: CASRQRTSGGRYEQYF. For the CDR3, the DNA is TGTGCCAGCAGGCAAAGGACTAGCGGGGGCCGTTACGAGCAGTACTTC. The genes are TRBV6-1 and TRBJ2-7; 13 nucleotides line up with TRBD2. With V trimmed by 6 bases and J by 4 bases, 9 bases remained unmatched. CDR1 is MNHNS and CDR2 is SASEGT in the germline V gene. The CDR3 sequence is 16 residues long.

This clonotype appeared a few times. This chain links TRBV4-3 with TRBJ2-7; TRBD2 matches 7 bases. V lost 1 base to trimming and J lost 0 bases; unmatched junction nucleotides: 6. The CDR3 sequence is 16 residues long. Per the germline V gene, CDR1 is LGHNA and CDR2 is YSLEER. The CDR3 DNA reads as TGCGCCAGCAGCCAAGGGGTGGGGGGGAGCTCCTACGAGCAGTACTTC. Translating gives CASSQGVGGSSYEQYF.

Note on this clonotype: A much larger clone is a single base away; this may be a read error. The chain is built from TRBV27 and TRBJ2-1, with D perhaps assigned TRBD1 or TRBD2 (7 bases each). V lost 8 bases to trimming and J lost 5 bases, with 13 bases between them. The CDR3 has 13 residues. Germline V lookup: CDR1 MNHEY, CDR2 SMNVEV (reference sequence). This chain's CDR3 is CASVSGGDNEQFF. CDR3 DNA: TGTGCCAGCGTCTCAGGGGGGGACAATGAGCAGTTCTTC.

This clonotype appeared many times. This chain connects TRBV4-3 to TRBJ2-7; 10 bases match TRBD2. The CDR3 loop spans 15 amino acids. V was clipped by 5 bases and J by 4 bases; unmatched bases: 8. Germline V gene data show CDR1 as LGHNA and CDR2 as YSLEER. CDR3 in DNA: TGCGCCAGCAGCGTAGGCATAGCGGGAGGATACGAGCAGTACTTC. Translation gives CASSVGIAGGYEQYF.

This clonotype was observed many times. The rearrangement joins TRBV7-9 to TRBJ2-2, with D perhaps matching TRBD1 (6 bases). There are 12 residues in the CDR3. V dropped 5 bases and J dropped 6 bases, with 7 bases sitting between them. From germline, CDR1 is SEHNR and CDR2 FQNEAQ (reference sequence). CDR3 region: CASSEGAGELFF. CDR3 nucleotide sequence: TGTGCCAGCAGCGAGGGGGCCGGGGAGCTGTTTTTT.

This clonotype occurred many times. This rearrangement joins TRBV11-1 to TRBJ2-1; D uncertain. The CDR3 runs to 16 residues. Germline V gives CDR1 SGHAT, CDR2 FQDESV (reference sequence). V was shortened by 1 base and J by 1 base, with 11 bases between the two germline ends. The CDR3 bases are TGTGCCAGCAGCTTAGGCTCGGTAAAATCCTACAATGAGCAGTTCTTC. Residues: CASSLGSVKSYNEQFF.

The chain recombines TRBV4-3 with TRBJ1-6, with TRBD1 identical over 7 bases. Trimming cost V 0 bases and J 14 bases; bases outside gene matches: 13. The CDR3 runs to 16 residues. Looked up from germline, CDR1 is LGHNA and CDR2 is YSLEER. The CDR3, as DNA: TGCGCCAGCAGCCAAGATAGAGGGGGCGGGGTTGGGACCCTCCACTTT. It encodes CASSQDRGGGVGTLHF.

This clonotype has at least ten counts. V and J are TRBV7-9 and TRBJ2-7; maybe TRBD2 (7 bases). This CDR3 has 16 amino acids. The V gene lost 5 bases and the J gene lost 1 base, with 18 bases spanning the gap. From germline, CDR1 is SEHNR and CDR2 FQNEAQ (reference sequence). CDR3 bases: TGTGCCAGCAGCCCACCGGGGGGCGAGAGTTCCTACGAGCAGTACTTC. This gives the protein CASSPPGGESSYEQYF.

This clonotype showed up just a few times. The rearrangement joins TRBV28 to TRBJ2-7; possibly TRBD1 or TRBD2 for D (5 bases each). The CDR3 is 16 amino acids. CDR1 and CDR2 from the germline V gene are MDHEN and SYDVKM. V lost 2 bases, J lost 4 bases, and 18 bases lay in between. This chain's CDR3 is CASSLEGTGTDYEQYF. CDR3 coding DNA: TGTGCCAGCAGTTTAGAGGGGACCGGGACGGATTACGAGCAGTACTTC.

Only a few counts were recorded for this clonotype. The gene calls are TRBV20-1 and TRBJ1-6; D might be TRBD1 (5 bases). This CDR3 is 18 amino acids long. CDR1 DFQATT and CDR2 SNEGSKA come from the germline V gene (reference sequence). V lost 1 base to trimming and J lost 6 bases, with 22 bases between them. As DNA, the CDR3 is TGCAGTGCTAGAGTAGTAGATGGGGACGGCGGTCTTAATTCACCCCTCCACTTT. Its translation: CSARVVDGDGGLNSPLHF.